The TCR beta chain under discussion was sequenced for a study of OX40 agonist ivuxolimab in advanced cancers. Findings of the study overall: At doses 0.1 to 3.0 mg/kg, CD4+ and CD8+ clones expanded.

Profiling relied on immunoSEQ multiplex PCR, and the TCRdb table lists in-frame clones only, not all of them. This table has tens of thousands of clones, about four fifths appearing once. With regard to this clone: What it binds is unknown.

This CDR3 is built from 15 residues. Germline values: CDR1 SGHDT, CDR2 YYEEEE. V was trimmed by 2 bases and J by 1 base, leaving 10 bases between them. This sequence originates from an adult with an advanced solid tumor such as melanoma, head and neck, liver or kidney cancer. The chain employs TRBV5-6 and TRBJ2-4; D may match TRBD1 or TRBD2 (5 bases each). The sequenced sample was CD4+ or CD8+ T cells sorted from blood, obtained in a trial of the OX40 agonist ivuxolimab. The CDR3 DNA is TGTGCCAGCAGCTTATGGGGGAACGCCAAAAACATTCAGTACTTC. Protein product: CASSLWGNAKNIQYF.